The T cell receptor beta chain under discussion was sequenced for a study of cytomegalovirus exposure and HLA in healthy donors listed by TCRdb under 2017. Regarding the study in general: According to an earlier analysis of 587 of the donors, about 179 million T cells yielded some 120 million unique TCR beta sequences and 276 Gb of sequence data. An early release covering approximately 600 HLA-typed donors comprised approximately 290 gigabases of sequencing data and roughly 86 million unique TCR sequences. Among the roughly 410 genotyped donors, around 81% belonged to the genetic ancestry cluster associated with self-reported Caucasian donors. The study aimed to test whether signatures of past pathogen exposure could be identified by cataloging public T cell receptors. The study profiled the T cell repertoires of approximately 700 subjects by immunosequencing and related them to cytomegalovirus serostatus. In addition to the first cohort of around 670 subjects, a separate validation cohort of 120 different subjects was used. High-throughput TCR immunosequencing, statistical association of individual TCRs with disease status, and machine learning were combined to predict cytomegalovirus infection status. A later analysis re-examined previously published TCR beta repertoires from 500 to 700 donors and added high-resolution HLA genotyping to investigate patterns of TCR occurrence. The later analysis used no new phenotypic data to find candidate immune exposures, relying instead on TCR beta sequences and their occurrence across donors. In an earlier analysis of 587 of the donors, high-throughput TCR beta sequencing was used to judge whether each TCR beta V gene segment behaved as functional or pseudogenic. Donor age, sex, ethnicity and CMV serostatus were collected together with the repertoire data. A later genetic analysis used genome-wide SNP genotypes for about 65% of the 666 donors, treating that subset as a discovery cohort. All discovery cohort repertoires had been generated on a single sequencing platform. Class I and class II HLA loci were covered by the typing at four-digit resolution. Typing coverage differed by locus: A, B, C, DRB1 and DQB1 were typed in roughly 629-640 donors, DQA1 in about 500, DPA1 in approximately 610, and DPB1 in approximately 450. Because of strong linkage in the cohort, roughly five DR-DQ haplotypes were treated as single units for association and clustering. Among some 400 genotyped donors of the cohort, an average of approximately 240,000 unique TCR beta nucleotide sequences was sequenced per donor, of which 15% to 20% were non-productive.

Receptors were amplified or captured by the immunoSEQ multiplex PCR assay. A mixture of 60 forward primers for TCR Vbeta segments and 13 reverse primers for TCR Jbeta segments was used in the multiplex PCR. A multiplex PCR assay on genomic DNA amplified the CDR3 region of rearranged TCR beta genes. On the Illumina HiSeq System, the amplified TCR beta libraries were sequenced as 87-base-pair reads. The authors' analysis ran thus. Across the 600 to 700 repertoires, a later analysis counted some 81 million unique TCR beta chains, some 11 million of which were shared by at least two donors. Raw reads were error-corrected and collapsed into unique sequences with a nearest-neighbor algorithm that merged closely related sequences to remove PCR and sequencing errors. V, D and J gene segments were assigned by aligning CDR3 sequences to IMGT reference sequences. For a sequence to be retained, a match of at least six nucleotides to both a V gene segment and a J gene segment was required. Rearrangements were classified as productive when the CDR3 lacked stop codons and remained in frame with V and J, and all other rearrangements were classified as non-productive. CDR3 was defined by IMGT convention, running from the second conserved V-encoded cysteine to the conserved J-encoded phenylalanine. Sequences without an unambiguous match to a single V gene segment were excluded from the earlier analysis of almost 600 of the donors. In an earlier analysis of more than 500 of the donors, a V segment was called functional when productive rearrangements were above 56.7%, and segregating when the standard deviation between donors exceeded 5%. A statistical classification framework was built for diagnosing cytomegalovirus status from the catalog of TCR beta chain sequences. In a later analysis, V and J genes were assigned by comparing TCR nucleotide sequences against IMGT/GENE-DB human TR gene sequences. Using the TCRdist pipeline, a later analysis assigned CDR3 sequences along with most-parsimonious VDJ recombination scenarios. In a later analysis, every TCR beta chain was defined by the combination of its CDR3 amino acid sequence and its V-gene family, and reads without a unique V-gene family were dropped. As a way to deal with suspected cross-contamination and a sequencing artifact, a later analysis dropped 640 or so nucleotide sequences that were highly shared and had low generation probability. In a later analysis, a clonal expansion index for each public chain was calculated from normalized within-repertoire ranks of inferred template counts. Generation probabilities in a later analysis came from a VDJ recombination model fitted to out-of-frame rearrangements, and those results were checked against IGoR. Hypergeometric tests were used in a later analysis to score TCR-TCR, TCR-HLA and TCR-CMV co-occurrence, with a repertoire-size bias correction applied to the TCR pairs. In a later analysis, false discovery rates were estimated by permuting HLA or CMV assignments 20 times. In a later analysis, co-occurring TCRs were grouped with DBSCAN, and TCRdist sequence similarity was added when clustering was performed within HLA-allele-positive subsets. Repertoires with fewer than 30,000 or more than 120,000 public chains, plus five repertoires with anomalous nucleotide sharing, were excluded from co-occurrence clustering. As stored in TCRdb, this immuneACCESS dataset retains in-frame rearrangements with V and J assigned. A fraction of the clones does not appear; measured against another copy, unresolved V genes explain less than half of the discrepancy, and the remainder lacks a known reason. The V and J calls and clone size were taken over from that table, and D and trimming were inferred from the DNA. This sample lists more than 110,000 clones; about four fifths were detected once. The ten largest make up around 4% of the sample.

The cohort comprised some 730 healthy bone marrow donors. At the time of sampling, all cohort members were nominally healthy, though unrecorded immune exposures were likely present. The donor was CMV seropositive and belonged to the group of 250 to 300 seropositive cohort members. Each donor provided a peripheral blood sample, and peripheral blood mononuclear cells were used for TCR beta sequencing. The Qiagen DNeasy Blood Extraction Kit was used to extract genomic DNA from the blood cell samples. CDR1 LNHDA and CDR2 SQIVND are derived from the germline V gene (reference sequence). Including cysteine and phenylalanine, the CDR3 has 16 amino acids. Only the CDR3 portion is preserved as DNA: 48 bases, with reading frame beginning at the first base. The junction shows trimming of 5 bases on V and 1 base on J, and the gene matches do not reach 7 bases of it. Regarding this clone: There is no known antigen for this receptor. Per-base quality was not reported, and no clone a single base away is much larger than it.

The paper as a whole reports these results and caveats: Most TCR sequences were seen in very few donors, while some public TCRs were found in many individuals. The only immune exposure information available for the cohort was CMV serostatus. A later analysis found that TCR association rates varied across HLA loci, with DRB1 alleles showing the most associated TCRs and HLA-C alleles the fewest. It was suggested by the authors that the approach could potentially be generalized to other disease states and immunological phenotypes. An earlier analysis of approximately 600 of the donors showed that most TCR beta V segments appeared in productive rearrangements either about 87% or about 30% of the time, which broadly matched IMGT annotations. In a later genetic analysis, a missense DCLRE1C variant was associated with V-gene and J-gene trimming of TCR beta chains, and the association was replicated in an independent cohort. A later genetic analysis reported fewer N-insertions in productive TCRs among donors in an Asian-associated ancestry cluster than the roughly 700-donor mean. Presence/absence analyses assumed roughly uniform sequencing depth across donors, an assumption that may not hold. In this cohort, only TCR beta chains were sequenced, and detectable features were limited by the absence of alpha or paired-chain data. Several of the top co-occurrence clusters appeared to be linked to parvovirus B19, influenza, CMV and Epstein-Barr virus, according to a later analysis. In a later analysis, most CMV-associated TCR beta chains were found to appear HLA-restricted, with HLA associations seemingly driven largely by CMV exposure. In a later analysis, HLA-associated TCR beta chains were found to be more clonally expanded and to have lower generation probabilities than equally common non-associated chains. When HLA alleles, especially DR and DQ, strongly co-occurred, TCR associations were difficult to assign to individual alleles. Cytomegalovirus status was reported to be diagnosed by the classifier with high specificity and sensitivity in both the original and validation cohorts. Linkage disequilibrium might explain the correlated functional status among segregating V segments, but an unknown experimental factor could not be ruled out. Specific HLA alleles were associated with some 15,000 TCR beta sequences at a false discovery rate of 0.05 in a later analysis. A further reported finding was that TCR beta sequences accurately predicted the HLA-A and HLA-B alleles for most subjects in the first cohort. A cluster of highly shared sequence variants was judged likely to be a technical artifact of the sequencing pipeline. A few of the identified cytomegalovirus-associated TCR beta chains were confirmed in vitro to be specific for cytomegalovirus antigens. The 87-base-pair reads could not distinguish some IMGT-functional V segments, including TRBV6-2 and TRBV6-3, so those segments were excluded. Approximately 16 rarely observed V segments, including chromosome 9 orphons, were excluded from the earlier analysis of just under 600 of the donors because counts were too low. HLA typing was unavailable for some donors at each locus, so association tests used only the typed subset. The study gave a list of some 150 TCR beta chains associated with cytomegalovirus.

The TCR sequence derives from a man aged 40-50 years in good health and CMV-seropositive. The chain couples TRBV19 to TRBJ2-3, with TRBD2 identical over 9 junction bases. Sequencing input: PBMCs. The DNA sequence is given as TGTGCCAGTAGTGGGGGCGCGGGGGGGCGCACAGATACGCAGTATTTT. Its amino acids are CASSGGAGGRTDTQYF.